This TCR beta chain was documented in a study of CD8+CD57+ T cells in acquired aplastic anemia. Study observations and caveats: Patients and controls turned out to have twenty-nine CD8+ CDR3 sequences in common. Levels of CD8+ Simpson's diversity were not significantly distinct in patients versus controls.

CD8+CD57+ cell expansion, shown by flow cytometry, had occurred in the patients selected for sequencing. CDR3 and TCR beta VDJ profiling relied on genomic DNA as the template. TCRdb reprocessed the reads via MiXCR and lists one record per CDR3 protein. The sample lists roughly 280,000 distinct CDR3 sequences, 45% to 65% occurring once. The CDR3 is 14 residues long. Trimming cost V 6 bases and J 2 bases, with 12 bases left between them. Germline CDR1 and CDR2: WNHNN and SYGVQD (reference sequence). Concerning this clonotype itself: The target antigen is unknown.

Sequenced: sorted CD4+, CD8+, or CD8+CD57+ T cells (not recorded which) from PBMCs. V usage is TRBV10-1 and J usage is TRBJ2-3; no clear D. This receptor was obtained from a human donor with aplastic anemia. The CDR3 reads CASSFLENTDTQYF. Written as DNA, the CDR3 is TGCGCCAGCAGCTTTCTCGAAAACACAGATACGCAGTATTTT.